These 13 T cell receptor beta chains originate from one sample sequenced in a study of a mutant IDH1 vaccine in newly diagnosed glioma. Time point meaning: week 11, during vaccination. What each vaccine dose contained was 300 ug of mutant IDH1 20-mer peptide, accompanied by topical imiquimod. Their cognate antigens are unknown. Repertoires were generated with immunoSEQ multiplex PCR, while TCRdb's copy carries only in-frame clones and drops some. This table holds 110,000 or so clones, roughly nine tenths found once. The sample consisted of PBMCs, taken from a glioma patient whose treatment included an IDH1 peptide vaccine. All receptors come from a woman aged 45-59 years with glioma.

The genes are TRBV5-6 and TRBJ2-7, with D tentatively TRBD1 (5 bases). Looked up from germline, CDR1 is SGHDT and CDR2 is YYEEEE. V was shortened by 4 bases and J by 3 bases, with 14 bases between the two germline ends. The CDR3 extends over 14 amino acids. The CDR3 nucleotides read TGTGCCAGCAGCACGGTCGCAAGGGGCTACGAGCAGTACTTC. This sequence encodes CASSTVARGYEQYF.

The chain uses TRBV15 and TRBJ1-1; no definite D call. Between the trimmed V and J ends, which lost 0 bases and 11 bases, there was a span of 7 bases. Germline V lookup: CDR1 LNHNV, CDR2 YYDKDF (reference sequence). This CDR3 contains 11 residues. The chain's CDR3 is CATSRDQWAFF. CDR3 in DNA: TGTGCCACCAGCAGAGACCAGTGGGCTTTCTTT.

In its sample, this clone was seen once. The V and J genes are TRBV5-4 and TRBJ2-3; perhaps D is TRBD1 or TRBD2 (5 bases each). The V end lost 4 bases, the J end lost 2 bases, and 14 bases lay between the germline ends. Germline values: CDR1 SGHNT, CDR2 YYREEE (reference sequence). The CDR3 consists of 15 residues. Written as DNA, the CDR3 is TGTGCCAGCAGCCCGGAAGGGGAGCCCACAGATACGCAGTATTTT. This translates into CASSPEGEPTDTQYF.

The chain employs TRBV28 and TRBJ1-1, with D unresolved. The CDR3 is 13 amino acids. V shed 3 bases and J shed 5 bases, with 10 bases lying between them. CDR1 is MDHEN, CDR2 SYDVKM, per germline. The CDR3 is CASSLSVGTEAFF. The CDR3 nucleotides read TGTGCCAGCAGTTTGAGCGTCGGTACTGAAGCTTTCTTT.

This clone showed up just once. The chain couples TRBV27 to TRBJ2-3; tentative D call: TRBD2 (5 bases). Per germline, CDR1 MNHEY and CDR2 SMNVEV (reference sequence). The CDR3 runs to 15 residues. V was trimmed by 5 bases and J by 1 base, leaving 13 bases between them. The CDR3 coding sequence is TGTGCCAGCAGTACCTTCGGGGTCGGCACAGATACGCAGTATTTT. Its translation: CASSTFGVGTDTQYF.

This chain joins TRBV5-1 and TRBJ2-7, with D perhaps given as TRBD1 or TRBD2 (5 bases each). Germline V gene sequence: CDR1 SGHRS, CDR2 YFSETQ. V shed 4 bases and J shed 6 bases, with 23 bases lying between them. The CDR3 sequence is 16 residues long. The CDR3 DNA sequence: TGCGCCAGCAGCCCGCCCGTCGGGCAGGGACCGCTCGAGCAGTACTTC. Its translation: CASSPPVGQGPLEQYF.

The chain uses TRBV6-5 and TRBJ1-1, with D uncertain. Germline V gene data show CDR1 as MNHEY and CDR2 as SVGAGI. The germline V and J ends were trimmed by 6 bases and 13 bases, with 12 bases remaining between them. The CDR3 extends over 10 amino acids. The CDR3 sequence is CASSDILSFF. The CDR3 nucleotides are TGTGCCAGCAGCGACATCCTAAGTTTCTTT.

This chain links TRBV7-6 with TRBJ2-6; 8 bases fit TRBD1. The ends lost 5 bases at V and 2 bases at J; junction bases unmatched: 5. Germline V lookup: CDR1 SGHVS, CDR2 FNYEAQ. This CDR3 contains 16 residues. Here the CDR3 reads CASSQGALAGANVLTF. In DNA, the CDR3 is TGTGCCAGCAGCCAGGGGGCTCTAGCTGGGGCCAACGTCCTGACTTTC.

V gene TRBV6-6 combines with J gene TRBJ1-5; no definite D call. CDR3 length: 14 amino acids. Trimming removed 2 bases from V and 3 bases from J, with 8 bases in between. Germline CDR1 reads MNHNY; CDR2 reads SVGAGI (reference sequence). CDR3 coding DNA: TGTGCCAGCAGTTACGGGGAGGACAATCAGCCCCAGCATTTT. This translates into CASSYGEDNQPQHF.

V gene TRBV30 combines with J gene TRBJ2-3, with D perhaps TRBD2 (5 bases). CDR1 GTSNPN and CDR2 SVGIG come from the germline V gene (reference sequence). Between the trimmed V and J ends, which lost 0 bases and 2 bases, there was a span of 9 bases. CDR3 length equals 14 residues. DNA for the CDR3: TGTGCCTGGAGTGTTACTAGTATCACAGATACGCAGTATTTT. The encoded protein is CAWSVTSITDTQYF.

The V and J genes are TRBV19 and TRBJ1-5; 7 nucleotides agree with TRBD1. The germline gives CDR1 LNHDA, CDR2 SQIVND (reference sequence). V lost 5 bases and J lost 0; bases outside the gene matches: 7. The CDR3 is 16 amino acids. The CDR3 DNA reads TGTGCCAGTAGTCTAGGGACAGCGTATAGCAATCAGCCCCAGCATTTT. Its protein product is CASSLGTAYSNQPQHF.

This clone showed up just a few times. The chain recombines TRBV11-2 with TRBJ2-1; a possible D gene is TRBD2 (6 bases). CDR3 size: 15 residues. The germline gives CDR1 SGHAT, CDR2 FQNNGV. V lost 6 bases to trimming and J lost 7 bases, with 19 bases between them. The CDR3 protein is CASRFAGRRKNEQFF. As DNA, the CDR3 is TGTGCCAGCAGGTTTGCGGGAAGAAGAAAAAATGAGCAGTTCTTC.

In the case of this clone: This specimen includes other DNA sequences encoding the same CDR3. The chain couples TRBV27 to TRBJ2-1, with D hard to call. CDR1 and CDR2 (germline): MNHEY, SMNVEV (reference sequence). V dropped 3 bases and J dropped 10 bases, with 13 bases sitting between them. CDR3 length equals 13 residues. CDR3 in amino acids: CASSFGEAGEQFF. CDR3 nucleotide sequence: TGTGCCAGCAGTTTTGGAGAAGCCGGCGAGCAGTTCTTC.